The 5 T cell receptor beta chains below were found in one sample sequenced in a study of beta chain features in type 1 diabetes. Broader study findings: Moderate yet significant TCRB CDR3 shortening was seen in Type 1 diabetes patients in all four CD4+ subsets.

No antigen has been assigned to these receptors. Isolated RNA was reverse transcribed in full, so expressed TCRB transcripts were sequenced. The table came from immunoSEQ multiplex PCR; TCRdb's copy has only in-frame clones and leaves some out. Of around 130,000 clones listed, roughly 15% are singletons. Material: central memory CD4+ T cells from blood. These receptors all come from a man aged 30 to 45 with type 1 diabetes.

The rearrangement uses TRBV15 and TRBJ1-2; D may be TRBD1 (5 bases). V was clipped by 0 bases and J by 3 bases, with 26 bases between them. CDR3 length: 20 amino acids. The germline CDR1 and CDR2 sequences are LNHNV and YYDKDF (reference sequence). CDR3 residues: CATSRDLGTGVSGPDYGYTF. Here the CDR3 DNA reads TGTGCCACCAGCAGAGATCTTGGGACGGGAGTTAGCGGACCGGACTATGGCTACACCTTC.

This clone has a handful of counts. J is TRBJ2-7 and V is TRBV7-2, with 7 bases lining up with TRBD1. The CDR3 covers 14 residues. CDR1 and CDR2 (germline): SGHTA, FQGNSA. V was pared by 3 bases and J by 1 base, with 3 bases of the junction left unmatched. CDR3 in DNA: TGTGCCAGCAGCTTGGCAGGGGGATCCTACGAGCAGTACTTC. Encoded protein: CASSLAGGSYEQYF.

The chain has TRBV5-1 and TRBJ2-1, with 7 bases aligning to TRBD2. The CDR3 runs to 15 residues. Germline V CDR1 and CDR2: SGHRS, YFSETQ. Trimming at V came to 6 bases and at J to 2 bases, leaving 8 bases not matched to a gene. The CDR3 reads CASTPTGGTYNEQFF. The CDR3 bases are TGCGCCAGCACCCCCACGGGGGGAACCTACAATGAGCAGTTCTTC.

In its sample, this clone was seen a few times. J is TRBJ1-4 and V is TRBV7-9; the D is unclear. V lost 1 base, J lost 7 bases, and 1 base lay in between. Germline CDR1 is SEHNR and CDR2 is FQNEAQ (reference sequence). The CDR3 sequence is 11 residues long. The CDR3 DNA sequence: TGTGCCAGCAGCTTAGTTGAAAAACTGTTTTTT. Amino acid sequence: CASSLVEKLFF. The full variable domain, completed using reference TRBV7-9 and TRBJ1-4, is DTGVSQNPRHKITKRGQNVTFRCDPISEHNRLYWYRQTLGQGPEFLTYFQNEAQLEKSRLLSDRFSAERPKGSFSTLEIQRTEQGDSAMYLCASSLVEKLFFGSGTQLSVL.

This clone was recorded a few times. This chain uses TRBV2 with TRBJ2-6; no firm D call. The CDR3 covers 13 residues. The V end lost 4 bases, the J end lost 2 bases, and 3 bases lay between the germline ends. CDR1 is SNHLY and CDR2 is FYNNEI in the germline V gene. The CDR3 region has the DNA TGTGCCAGCAGTGCCACTGGGGCCAACGTCCTGACTTTC. This encodes CASSATGANVLTF.